A single sample is the source of the 27 T cell receptor beta chains below, sequenced in a study of cytomegalovirus exposure and HLA in healthy donors. PCR was performed using 60 Vbeta and 13 Jbeta primers. TCRdb's table, derived via immunoSEQ multiplex PCR, lists solely in-frame clones and lacks some. The sample yields 90,000 to 95,000 clones, over 75% seen once. Sequenced input: PBMCs. These receptors came from a girl aged 2-15 years in good health and CMV-seropositive.

Only one count was recorded for this clone. The rearrangement links TRBV5-6 to TRBJ2-5; the match to TRBD2 covers 8 bases. The CDR3 is made up of 16 amino acids. CDR1 is SGHDT and CDR2 is YYEEEE in the germline V gene. After removal of 2 bases from V and 0 bases from J, the junction contained 6 bases not matched to a gene. CDR3 region: CASSLRTGGYQETQYF. DNA of the CDR3: TGTGCCAGCAGCTTACGAACGGGGGGGTACCAAGAGACCCAGTACTTC.

This chain joins TRBV30 and TRBJ2-1; TRBD1 aligns across 8 bases. The CDR3 contains 16 residues. V lost 0 bases to trimming and J lost 6 bases; unmatched junction nucleotides: 10. Germline V gene sequence: CDR1 GTSNPN, CDR2 SVGIG (reference sequence). The CDR3 region has the DNA TGTGCCTGGAGTGTACTGAGTGACAGGGGCGGCAATGAGCAGTTCTTC. Translated, it gives CAWSVLSDRGGNEQFF.

The V and J genes are TRBV5-4 and TRBJ2-5; 11 bases align to TRBD2. J was trimmed by 3 bases and V by 4 bases; bases with no gene match: 8. The CDR3 covers 16 residues. From germline, CDR1 is SGHNT and CDR2 YYREEE (reference sequence). CDR3: CASSRGKGLAEETQYF. Here the CDR3 DNA reads TGTGCCAGCAGCCGAGGGAAGGGACTAGCGGAAGAGACCCAGTACTTC.

This rearrangement joins TRBV30 to TRBJ2-3, with D unresolved. V lost 0 bases, J lost 2 bases, and 9 bases lay in between. Germline V gene lookup returns CDR1 GTSNPN and CDR2 SVGIG (reference sequence). The CDR3 consists of 14 residues. The CDR3 region has the DNA TGTGCCTGGAGTGTAAACAGCTACACAGATACGCAGTATTTT. This encodes CAWSVNSYTDTQYF.

The chain recombines TRBV6-1 with TRBJ1-4, with D maybe TRBD1 (6 bases). CDR1 and CDR2 (germline): MNHNS, SASEGT. This CDR3 contains 14 residues. The V and J ends lost 0 bases and 7 bases respectively, with 9 bases between them. CDR3 DNA: TGTGCCAGCAGTGAAGCAGGGGGAGTTGAAAAACTGTTTTTT. Protein sequence: CASSEAGGVEKLFF.

The gene calls are TRBV10-3 and TRBJ1-2; D is unclear. Trimming took off 7 bases at V and 4 bases at J, with 13 bases between the two ends. The CDR3 consists of 13 residues. Germline V gene data show CDR1 as ENHRY and CDR2 as SYGVKD. The CDR3 nucleotides are TGTGCCATCAAGAGTTGGGAGTCCTATGGCTACACCTTC. Protein product: CAIKSWESYGYTF.

This chain joins TRBV7-9 and TRBJ1-2; 9 nucleotides line up with TRBD1. Germline assignment: CDR1 SEHNR and CDR2 FQNEAQ (reference sequence). J gave up 8 bases and V 5 bases, and 6 bases lay outside the gene matches. This CDR3 is built from 13 residues. The CDR3 is CASSPRDREGYTF. CDR3 nucleotides: TGTGCCAGCAGCCCGAGGGACAGGGAAGGCTACACCTTC.

The CDR3 DNA reads as TGTGCCAGTAAAGTGAGAAACACTGAAGCTTTCTTT. Its protein is CASKVRNTEAFF. V usage is TRBV19 and J usage is TRBJ1-1; D is uncertain. The V and J ends lost 7 bases and 2 bases respectively, with 8 bases between them. The CDR3 loop spans 12 amino acids. CDR1 LNHDA and CDR2 SQIVND come from the germline V gene (reference sequence).

V gene TRBV9 combines with J gene TRBJ2-2; TRBD2 might be the D (5 bases). Germline V CDR1 and CDR2: SGDLS, YYNGEE. The CDR3 contains 15 residues. V was clipped by 0 bases and J by 0 bases, with 6 bases between them. The CDR3 spells CASSVDGTNTGELFF. CDR3 bases: TGTGCCAGCAGCGTAGACGGGACGAACACCGGGGAGCTGTTTTTT. Combining the CDR3 with reference TRBV9 and TRBJ2-2 gives the whole variable domain DSGVTQTPKHLITATGQRVTLRCSPRSGDLSVYWYQQSLDQGLQFLIQYYNGEERAKGNILERFSAQQFPDLHSELNLSSLELGDSALYFCASSVDGTNTGELFFGEGSRLTVL.

V usage is TRBV4-3 and J usage is TRBJ2-3; possibly TRBD2 for D (6 bases). The CDR3 contains 14 residues. V shed 3 bases and J shed 4 bases, with 11 bases lying between them. Germline CDR1 reads LGHNA; CDR2 reads YSLEER. The CDR3 DNA reads TGCGCCAGCAGCCAGGGAGGCGGGGCAGATACGCAGTATTTT. This sequence encodes CASSQGGGADTQYF.

This chain uses TRBV5-1 with TRBJ2-5, with TRBD2 matching 14 bases. The V gene end was trimmed by 4 bases and the J gene end by 4 bases; junction bases not matched to a gene: 3. Germline CDR1 SGHRS, CDR2 YFSETQ. The CDR3 is 15 amino acids. CDR3 loop: CASSPGLAGVETQYF. CDR3 coding DNA: TGCGCCAGCAGCCCGGGACTAGCGGGAGTAGAGACCCAGTACTTC.

V is TRBV2 and J is TRBJ2-2; D ambiguous. The CDR3 runs 15 residues. Looked up from germline, CDR1 is SNHLY and CDR2 is FYNNEI. Trimming left V 7 bases short and J 6 bases short, with 18 bases between. The CDR3 reads CASTEVSPKSGELFF. The CDR3 DNA reads as TGTGCCAGCACCGAGGTTTCCCCGAAGTCCGGGGAGCTGTTTTTT.

The chain recombines TRBV19 with TRBJ1-2; D is uncertain. V was shortened by 3 bases and J by 4 bases, with 6 bases between the two germline ends. CDR3 length: 12 amino acids. CDR1 and CDR2 from the germline V gene are LNHDA and SQIVND (reference sequence). The CDR3 nucleotides read TGTGCCAGTAGTATTAGCGTCTATGGCTACACCTTC. Translation: CASSISVYGYTF.

The gene calls are TRBV5-6 and TRBJ2-3; TRBD1 matches 7 bases. CDR1 SGHDT and CDR2 YYEEEE come from the germline V gene. With 4 bases clipped from V and 0 bases from J, the junction kept 5 bases outside the gene matches. The length of the CDR3 is 15 residues. The CDR3: CASSAGQVSTDTQYF. The CDR3 DNA reads as TGTGCCAGCAGCGCTGGACAGGTTAGCACAGATACGCAGTATTTT.

The chain carries TRBV30 and TRBJ1-5; the D gene is possibly TRBD1 (6 bases). The CDR3 is 15 residues long. The germline CDR1 and CDR2 sequences are GTSNPN and SVGIG (reference sequence). V was pared by 1 base and J by 0 bases, with 10 bases between. This CDR3 is CAWSADSNSNQPQHF. Written as DNA, the CDR3 is TGTGCCTGGAGTGCGGACAGTAATAGCAATCAGCCCCAGCATTTT.

This clone was seen just once. The chain combines TRBV5-1 with TRBJ1-1; 8 positions match TRBD1. This CDR3 is 13 amino acids long. Germline CDR1 reads SGHRS; CDR2 reads YFSETQ. V shed 4 bases, J shed 4 bases, and the junction held 3 bases outside the gene matches. CDR3 in DNA: TGCGCCAGCAGCCCCGGGACAGGCACTGAAGCTTTCTTT. Translated: CASSPGTGTEAFF.

In its sample, this clone was seen once. The chain employs TRBV9 and TRBJ2-7; no firm D call. The CDR3 length is 15 residues. Trimming shortened V by 0 bases and J by 0 bases, and 10 bases separated the two germline ends. Germline V lookup: CDR1 SGDLS, CDR2 YYNGEE. The CDR3 here is CASSVDLASSYEQYF. CDR3 bases: TGTGCCAGCAGCGTAGATCTGGCCAGCTCCTACGAGCAGTACTTC.

The rearrangement uses TRBV5-1 and TRBJ2-1, with 7 bases matching TRBD1. The CDR3 contains 13 residues. Germline assignment: CDR1 SGHRS and CDR2 YFSETQ. Unmatched junction bases numbered 3, after V lost 4 bases and J lost 5 bases. Written as DNA, the CDR3 is TGCGCCAGCAGCAGAACAGGGGACAATGAGCAGTTCTTC. It yields the protein CASSRTGDNEQFF. The full variable domain, completed using reference TRBV5-1 and TRBJ2-1, is KAGVTQTPRYLIKTRGQQVTLSCSPISGHRSVSWYQQTPGQGLQFLFEYFSETQRNKGNFPGRFSGRQFSNSRSEMNVSTLELGDSALYLCASSRTGDNEQFFGPGTRLTVL.

This clone was seen once. This sequence joins TRBV30 and TRBJ2-1, with a weak D call TRBD2 (5 bases). Trimming stripped 3 bases from V and 6 bases from J, with 18 bases between. This CDR3 region has 15 residues. Germline CDR1 is GTSNPN and CDR2 is SVGIG (reference sequence). CDR3 DNA: TGTGCCTGGAGATTGGTCCTAGCCCCTGGCAATGAGCAGTTCTTC. Translated: CAWRLVLAPGNEQFF.

The gene calls are TRBV5-1 and TRBJ2-7; 12 nucleotides line up with TRBD1. V trimming: 2 bases; J trimming: 5 bases; junction bases outside the gene matches: 5. CDR3 length: 15 residues. Germline V gene sequence: CDR1 SGHRS, CDR2 YFSETQ. In DNA form, the CDR3 reads TGCGCCAGCAGCTTTACCGGGACAGGGGGCGACGAGCAGTACTTC. It specifies CASSFTGTGGDEQYF.

The sample holds one count of this clone. The chain joins TRBV4-1 to TRBJ2-5; 15 nucleotides agree with TRBD2. The V and J ends lost 4 bases and 5 bases, in that order; junction bases with no gene match: 5. This CDR3 has 16 amino acids. Per the germline V gene, CDR1 is MGHRA and CDR2 is YSYEKL. The CDR3 loop reads CASSLTGTSGRETQYF. The CDR3 nucleotides are TGCGCCAGCAGCCTGACCGGGACTAGCGGGAGGGAGACCCAGTACTTC.

CDR3: CGGGTGVNTEAFF. As DNA, the CDR3 is TGCGGGGGGGGGACAGGCGTGAACACTGAAGCTTTCTTT. V usage is TRBV29-1 and J usage is TRBJ1-1; TRBD1 aligns across 8 bases. Germline assignment: CDR1 SQVTM and CDR2 ANQGSEA. CDR3 size: 13 residues.

The V and J genes are TRBV23-1 and TRBJ1-1, with D unresolved. TRBV23-1 is reported as an ORF; its role is uncertain. The CDR3 covers 15 residues. Trimming pared 4 bases from V and 1 base from J, leaving 13 bases between. The CDR3 region has the DNA TGCGCCAGCAGTCCAACCTGTCCAGGGAACACTGAAGCTTTCTTT. It yields the protein CASSPTCPGNTEAFF.

This clone is a singleton in its sample. Here the CDR3 reads CASSLGVPSTYEQYF. CDR3 DNA: TGTGCCAGCTCGCTCGGGGTCCCGAGCACCTACGAGCAGTACTTC. The chain carries TRBV18 and TRBJ2-7; D possibly corresponds to TRBD2 (5 bases). Germline V lookup: CDR1 KGHSH, CDR2 LQKENI. V lost 6 bases to trimming and J lost 2 bases, with 17 bases between them. The CDR3 spans 15 residues.

The V gene is TRBV6-1, the J gene TRBJ2-7; 10 bases fit TRBD2. The length of the CDR3 is 16 residues. After removal of 0 bases from V and 6 bases from J, the junction contained 8 bases not matched to a gene. Germline loops: CDR1 MNHNS, CDR2 SASEGT. Here the CDR3 reads CASSEATSGRSAEQYF. CDR3 DNA sequence: TGTGCCAGCAGTGAAGCGACTAGCGGGCGGAGCGCCGAGCAGTACTTC.

The rearrangement joins TRBV28 to TRBJ1-1; no clear D gene. Trimming removed 10 bases at V and 0 bases at J, with 12 bases between. The CDR3 totals 13 residues. Germline CDR1 reads MDHEN; CDR2 reads SYDVKM. CDR3 nucleotides: TGTGCCACCCTATTAGTCTTGAACACTGAAGCTTTCTTT. Amino acid sequence: CATLLVLNTEAFF. Drawing the rest from reference TRBV28 and TRBJ1-1, the complete variable domain is DVKVTQSSRYLVKRTGEKVFLECVQDMDHENMFWYRQDPGLGLRLIYFSYDVKMKEKGDIPEGYSVSREKKERFSLILESASTNQTSMYLCATLLVLNTEAFFGQGTRLTVV.

The chain links TRBV27 to TRBJ1-2; D is uncertain. With 7 bases removed from V and 2 bases from J, the gap between germline ends came to 11 bases. The CDR3 is made up of 13 amino acids. Germline V gene lookup returns CDR1 MNHEY and CDR2 SMNVEV (reference sequence). CDR3 nucleotide sequence: TGTGCCAGCAAAATTGGGCCCAACTATGGCTACACCTTC. Encoded protein: CASKIGPNYGYTF.